One sample yielded the 9 T cell receptor beta chains listed below, sequenced in a study of shared clonotypes between healthy human individuals (dated by TCRdb to about 2020). Libraries were prepared through the immunoSEQ multiplex PCR assay. In its TCRdb copy, this immuneACCESS table keeps in-frame sequences only and misses some clones. Where compared with another copy, unresolved V genes explain less than half of these, and the others have no known cause. This sample has 110,000 or so clones in its table, and around 73% of those were observed once. The ten largest clonotypes hold 20% to 25% of the sample. Sequencing input: memory CD8+ T cells sorted from blood. This sample's cell subset or site label indicates: CD45RO+ cells pooled with CCR7-negative TemRA cells. All receptors derive from a woman between 25 and 40 years old in good health.

This clone was picked up a small number of times. This chain uses TRBV7-8 with TRBJ2-1; either TRBD1 or TRBD2 may fit D (5 bases each). CDR3 length: 17 amino acids. The V end was cut by 2 bases, the J end by 5 bases, with 19 bases between. Germline CDR1 and CDR2: SGHVS and FQNEAQ. In nucleotides, the CDR3 is TGTGCCAGCAGCTTATTCAGTGGGACGGGGATTGACAATGAGCAGTTCTTC. This translates into CASSLFSGTGIDNEQFF.

J is TRBJ2-2 and V is TRBV4-1; possible D gene TRBD1, 6 bases. The CDR3 has 18 amino acids. Trimming cost V 3 bases and J 1 base, with 18 bases left between them. Germline CDR1 is MGHRA and CDR2 is YSYEKL. CDR3 DNA: TGCGCCAGCAGCCATAGGTTCCCGGGACACCTGAACACCGGGGAGCTGTTTTTT. This translates into CASSHRFPGHLNTGELFF.

The chain combines TRBV25-1 with TRBJ2-5; 16 bases are a match to TRBD2. After removal of 6 bases from V and 13 bases from J, the junction contained 8 bases not matched to a gene. This CDR3 region has 14 residues. Germline assignment: CDR1 MGHDK and CDR2 SYGVNS. The chain's CDR3 is CASRGGLAGGPLYF. The CDR3 nucleotides are TGTGCCAGCAGAGGGGGACTAGCGGGAGGGCCGCTGTACTTC.

The V and J genes are TRBV29-1 and TRBJ2-7; 9 nucleotides agree with TRBD1. J lost 7 bases, V lost 7 bases, and 8 bases had no gene match. Germline CDR1 and CDR2: SQVTM and ANQGSEA. This CDR3 has 12 amino acids. The CDR3 loop reads CSARQGVREQYF. In DNA, the CDR3 is TGCAGCGCTAGACAGGGGGTCAGGGAGCAGTACTTC.

V and J are TRBV6-5 and TRBJ1-2; 8 bases match TRBD1. From germline, CDR1 is MNHEY and CDR2 SVGAGI. V gave up 5 bases and J gave up 7 bases; unmatched junction bases: 3. The CDR3 loop spans 12 amino acids. Here the CDR3 DNA reads TGTGCCAGCAGTGACAGGGGCGGTGGCTACACCTTC. It encodes CASSDRGGGYTF.

This clone has only a few counts. The chain combines TRBV27 with TRBJ2-7, with a possible D match to TRBD2 (6 bases). Trimming left V 5 bases short and J 0 bases short, with 14 bases between. The CDR3 extends over 15 amino acids. The germline gives CDR1 MNHEY, CDR2 SMNVEV (reference sequence). This chain's CDR3 is CASSILAGSSYEQYF. CDR3 bases: TGTGCCAGCAGTATACTAGCTGGGAGCTCCTACGAGCAGTACTTC.

This chain links TRBV25-1 with TRBJ1-2; 9 nucleotides agree with TRBD1. The V gene's germline CDR1 is MGHDK and CDR2 SYGVNS. Losses at the gene ends were 8 bases for V and 4 bases for J; bases not matched to a gene: 5. The CDR3 is made up of 13 amino acids. CDR3 residues: CASGKTGGYGYTF. CDR3 DNA sequence: TGTGCCAGCGGAAAGACAGGGGGCTATGGCTACACCTTC.

The DNA for the CDR3 is TGTGCCAGCAGTCCCATGGGGCAGGGGGAGCTGTTTTTT. Its protein is CASSPMGQGELFF. V usage is TRBV6-5 and J usage is TRBJ2-2; possible D gene TRBD1, 5 bases. The length of the CDR3 is 13 residues. The V end lost 5 bases, the J end lost 8 bases, and 12 bases lay between the germline ends. Germline lookup yields CDR1 MNHEY and CDR2 SVGAGI.

The chain uses TRBV19 and TRBJ2-7; no clear D. Trimming stripped 3 bases from V and 6 bases from J, with 15 bases between. The CDR3 covers 14 residues. Germline lookup yields CDR1 LNHDA and CDR2 SQIVND (reference sequence). CDR3 region: CASSIVLGSGEQYF. The CDR3 DNA sequence: TGTGCCAGTAGTATTGTCTTGGGGTCCGGCGAGCAGTACTTC.